This entry lists 15 T cell receptor beta chains sequenced from one sample in a study of cytomegalovirus exposure and HLA in healthy donors (dated by TCRdb to 2016 to 2017). The library was built by means of the immunoSEQ multiplex PCR assay. For the multiplex PCR, a mixture combining 60 forward primers for TCR Vbeta segments and 13 reverse primers for TCR Jbeta segments was used. TCRdb provides this immuneACCESS table in a form limited to in-frame rearrangements. Some clones are lacking; in checked studies, under half of them reflect an unresolved V gene, and why the rest are absent is not known. The sample table holds around 100,000 clones, of which about 9.4% were seen once. Under 6% of the sample belongs to the ten largest clones. The specimen sequenced was PBMCs. These TCRs come from a middle-aged man in good health and CMV-seropositive.

This clone came up a few times. The chain joins TRBV4-2 to TRBJ2-7; 8 bases are shared with TRBD2. This CDR3 is 15 amino acids long. The junction had 5 bases not matched to a gene; V was cut back by 4 bases and J by 0 bases. Germline V gene sequence: CDR1 LGHNA, CDR2 YNFKEQ. The CDR3 sequence is CASSRSGGSSYEQYF. The CDR3, as DNA: TGTGCCAGCAGCCGCAGCGGGGGAAGCTCCTACGAGCAGTACTTC.

This clone occurred a few times. The V call is TRBV4-1, the J call TRBJ2-1; D is unresolved. CDR1 is MGHRA, CDR2 YSYEKL, per germline. Trimming took off 0 bases at V and 10 bases at J, with 7 bases between the two ends. The CDR3 is 12 residues long. CDR3 region: CASSQDRREQFF. The DNA for the CDR3 is TGCGCCAGCAGCCAAGATCGCAGAGAGCAGTTCTTC.

The rearrangement links TRBV5-6 to TRBJ2-2; 9 bases are a match to TRBD2. Germline trimming cut 1 base from V and 4 bases from J; bases unmatched to any gene: 11. In germline, CDR1 is SGHDT, CDR2 YYEEEE. The CDR3 length is 18 residues. The CDR3 coding sequence is TGTGCCAGCAGCTTGCAATACCTGGGACTAGCAAGCACCGGGGAGCTGTTTTTT. This sequence encodes CASSLQYLGLASTGELFF.

The chain joins TRBV18 to TRBJ2-5; D unresolved. The CDR3 is 16 residues long. V lost 0 bases and J 4 bases, leaving 15 bases between the germline ends. The V gene's germline CDR1 is KGHSH and CDR2 LQKENI. The CDR3 spells CASSPPMAALGETQYF. CDR3 nucleotides: TGTGCCAGCTCACCACCCATGGCGGCTCTAGGAGAGACCCAGTACTTC.

The chain has TRBV6-5 and TRBJ2-1; TRBD2 matches 10 bases. With 0 bases clipped from V and 11 bases from J, the junction kept 7 bases outside the gene matches. CDR3 length equals 15 residues. CDR1 is MNHEY, CDR2 SVGAGI, per germline. CDR3 region: CASSYSSSGSSKQFF. DNA for the CDR3: TGTGCCAGCAGTTACTCCTCTAGCGGGAGTAGTAAGCAGTTCTTC.

The chain recombines TRBV7-9 with TRBJ1-2; 7 positions match TRBD1. CDR1 is SEHNR and CDR2 is FQNEAQ in the germline V gene (reference sequence). The CDR3 runs to 16 residues. Trimming cost V 5 bases and J 2 bases; bases outside gene matches: 11. The CDR3 DNA reads TGTGCCAGCAGCCCACAGGGGCGGGCTGACAACTATGGCTACACCTTC. Protein sequence: CASSPQGRADNYGYTF.

The rearrangement uses TRBV4-1 and TRBJ1-1; a weak D match, TRBD1 (5 bases). Looked up from germline, CDR1 is MGHRA and CDR2 is YSYEKL. V was pared by 0 bases and J by 1 base, with 12 bases between. The CDR3 runs to 16 residues. CDR3 protein: CASSQDNFGQNTEAFF. In DNA, the CDR3 is TGCGCCAGCAGCCAAGATAATTTTGGACAGAACACTGAAGCTTTCTTT.

The sample holds a few counts of this clone. V and J are TRBV25-1 and TRBJ2-5; D is unresolved. Trimming left V 7 bases short and J 1 base short, with 25 bases between. This CDR3 is built from 18 residues. CDR1 is MGHDK, CDR2 SYGVNS, per germline. CDR3: CASTDSWPTPLGQETQYF. DNA for the CDR3: TGTGCCAGCACCGACTCCTGGCCTACACCCCTAGGCCAAGAGACCCAGTACTTC.

This clone showed up just a few times. This chain joins TRBV19 and TRBJ2-4, with D perhaps matching TRBD1 (5 bases). CDR3 length equals 16 residues. The V end lost 10 bases, the J end lost 1 base, and 20 bases lay between the germline ends. Per germline, CDR1 LNHDA and CDR2 SQIVND (reference sequence). The CDR3 DNA follows: TGTGCCATCGGCCATTCAGGGTCCGTGGCCAAAAACATTCAGTACTTC. Amino acids: CAIGHSGSVAKNIQYF.

The chain couples TRBV7-2 to TRBJ2-5; no clear D. Between the trimmed V and J ends, which lost 3 bases and 2 bases, there was a span of 7 bases. The germline V gene encodes CDR1 SGHTA and CDR2 FQGNSA. The CDR3 has 13 amino acids. DNA of the CDR3: TGTGCCAGCAGCTTCAGTCAACAAGAGACCCAGTACTTC. It yields the protein CASSFSQQETQYF.

This clone appeared a few times. The chain is built from TRBV9 and TRBJ2-7; 10 positions agree with TRBD2. V trimming: 1 base; J trimming: 5 bases; junction bases outside the gene matches: 6. CDR1 and CDR2 (germline): SGDLS, YYNGEE. This CDR3 comprises 15 residues. The CDR3 is CASSVKAGGRDEQYF. The CDR3 DNA follows: TGTGCCAGCAGCGTAAAAGCGGGAGGGAGAGACGAGCAGTACTTC.

This clone was seen a handful of times. The CDR3 DNA sequence: TGTGCCAGCAGCCATGACAGCCAGGCCACCCAGTACTTC. It translates to CASSHDSQATQYF. The chain carries TRBV11-3 and TRBJ2-5, with D perhaps TRBD1 (5 bases). Germline CDR1 and CDR2: SGHNT and YENEEA. This CDR3 contains 13 residues. Trimming took 5 bases from V and 8 from J, leaving 15 bases between them.

The genes are TRBV4-1 and TRBJ2-5; TRBD2 matches at 12 bases. Germline V lookup: CDR1 MGHRA, CDR2 YSYEKL. The junction had 2 bases not matched to a gene; V was cut back by 1 base and J by 2 bases. The CDR3 totals 16 residues. The CDR3 nucleotides are TGCGCCAGCAGCCAAGGTGGGACTAGCGGGCAAGAGACCCAGTACTTC. Translation gives CASSQGGTSGQETQYF.

V gene TRBV10-3 combines with J gene TRBJ2-7; a weak D match, TRBD1 (7 bases). The CDR3 is made up of 15 amino acids. Trimming shortened V by 4 bases and J by 2 bases, and 15 bases separated the two germline ends. Germline CDR1 ENHRY, CDR2 SYGVKD. CDR3 region: CAISGGDSITYEQYF. Written as DNA, the CDR3 is TGTGCCATCAGTGGGGGGGACAGCATTACCTACGAGCAGTACTTC.

This chain uses TRBV6-5 with TRBJ2-2, with D maybe TRBD2 (5 bases). The CDR3 is made up of 16 amino acids. V was shortened by 2 bases and J by 1 base, with 11 bases between the two germline ends. From germline, CDR1 is MNHEY and CDR2 SVGAGI. CDR3 amino acids: CASSYGGLLNTGELFF. CDR3 nucleotide sequence: TGTGCCAGCAGTTACGGTGGACTCCTGAACACCGGGGAGCTGTTTTTT.